This TCR beta chain was captured in a study of spatial heterogeneity in lung cancer. Study details: Compared with alpha-chain sequences, beta-chain sequences were consistently detected in greater numbers. Study-level results: Ubiquitous expanded tumor TCRs were seen in blood more at resection than at follow-up.

V was cut by 3 bases and J by 5 bases, with 16 bases left in between. Germline V CDR1 and CDR2: SEHNR, FQNEAQ (reference sequence). The CDR3 totals 15 residues. As to time point: sample taken at primary tumor resection. Frozen PBMC, nontumor lung or tumor provided whole RNA, which was sequenced unsorted. There were 75 or so donors, all of them untreated patients with early-stage non-small cell lung cancer. Worth noting for this clonotype: What it binds is unknown.

A distinct unique molecular identifier was carried by each TCR cDNA molecule. Via MiXCR, TCRdb re-called the 5' RACE reads, giving one row per CDR3 protein. Among tens of thousands of distinct CDR3 sequences listed, around 12% were seen once. This specimen was PBMCs, taken at surgery. This clonotype was obtained from a male donor with early-stage non-small cell lung cancer. The genes are TRBV7-9 and TRBJ2-5; maybe TRBD2 (5 bases). CDR3 residues: CASSFRAGGSETQYF. The DNA for the CDR3 is TGTGCCAGCAGCTTCAGAGCAGGAGGTTCGGAGACCCAGTACTTC.